This is a list of T cell receptor beta chains from one sample in a study of blood T cell repertoires in COVID-19. Assay used: immunoSEQ multiplex PCR; TCRdb lists only in-frame clones, some missing. The sample lists 37,000 or so clones, 78% seen once, with 33% in the top ten. Sequencing used peripheral blood. The receptors derive from a man aged 60 to 69 with acute or convalescent COVID-19. The CDR3 runs from the conserved cysteine through the conserved F or W. D genes are given only for firm matches. Size values are once, few and many counts, or a class for expanded clones, and some rows have none.

size	D	V	J	CDR3	DNA
-	-	TRBV4-1	TRBJ2-6	CASSQMTGDYSGANVLTF	TGCGCCAGCAGCCAGATGACAGGGGACTACTCTGGGGCCAACGTCCTGACTTTC
-	TRBD1	TRBV18	TRBJ1-5	CASSPVKTGSGDPQHF	TGTGCCAGCTCACCCGTGAAGACAGGGTCTGGTGATCCCCAGCATTTT
-	-	TRBV6-5	TRBJ2-7	CASSYAGVRVHEQYF	TGTGCCAGCAGTTACGCCGGAGTCAGGGTTCACGAGCAGTACTTC
-	TRBD1	TRBV5-6	TRBJ2-7	CASSLSGTGAYEQYF	TGTGCCAGCAGCTTGTCCGGGACAGGGGCCTACGAGCAGTACTTC
-	-	TRBV21-1	TRBJ2-7	CASSKAGDFPEQYF	TGTGCCAGCAGCAAAGCTGGAGATTTCCCCGAGCAGTACTTC
-	-	TRBV3-1/TRBV3-2	TRBJ2-1	CASSRSLVSSYNEQFF	TGTGCCAGCAGCCGATCACTAGTTAGCTCCTACAATGAGCAGTTCTTC
-	TRBD1	TRBV19	TRBJ1-1	CASTAGQVLTEAFF	TGTGCCAGTACCGCCGGACAGGTACTCACTGAAGCTTTCTTT
once	-	TRBV21-1	TRBJ2-1	CASSIAGADYNEQFF	TGTGCCAGCAGCATAGCGGGAGCGGACTACAATGAGCAGTTCTTC
few	-	TRBV7-2	TRBJ2-4	CASDPVLAKNIQYF	TGTGCCAGCGATCCCGTACTAGCCAAAAACATTCAGTACTTC
-	-	TRBV6-6	TRBJ1-1	CASQLNTEAFF	TGTGCCAGCCAGTTGAACACTGAAGCTTTCTTT
once	TRBD2	TRBV6-2/TRBV6-3	TRBJ2-5	CASSYVAGGPRETQYF	TGTGCCAGCAGTTACGTAGCGGGAGGGCCTCGAGAGACCCAGTACTTC
-	-	TRBV11-2	TRBJ1-1	CASSLVYGRVLAEAFF	TGTGCCAGCAGCTTAGTTTACGGCAGGGTGCTTGCTGAAGCTTTCTTT
few	TRBD2	TRBV18	TRBJ2-2	CASSQREGAGELFF	TGTGCCAGCTCACAGCGGGAGGGCGCCGGGGAGCTGTTTTTT
once	TRBD1	TRBV6-5	TRBJ2-7	CASSFQGVPYEQYF	TGTGCCAGCAGCTTCCAGGGGGTTCCCTACGAGCAGTACTTC
-	-	TRBV6-6	TRBJ1-4	CASTGQINEKLFF	TGTGCCAGCACGGGACAAATTAATGAAAAACTGTTTTTT
-	-	TRBV29-1	TRBJ2-3	CSVPRGGDTQYF	TGCAGCGTGCCCAGGGGCGGAGATACGCAGTATTTT
few	-	TRBV6-5	TRBJ1-6	CASSQAGNSPLHF	TGTGCCAGCAGCCAAGCGGGTAATTCACCCCTCCACTTT
-	TRBD1	TRBV9	TRBJ1-4	CASSLRQGLTNEKLFF	TGTGCCAGCAGCCTAAGACAGGGTTTAACTAATGAAAAACTGTTTTTT
-	TRBD1	TRBV27	TRBJ1-3	CASSRGQAYSGNTIYF	TGTGCCAGCAGCAGGGGACAGGCCTACTCTGGAAACACCATATATTTT
-	TRBD1	TRBV2	TRBJ2-1	CASSARQGMRYNEQFF	TGTGCCAGCAGCGCAAGACAGGGGATGAGGTACAATGAGCAGTTCTTC
-	TRBD2	TRBV5-4	TRBJ2-6	CASSLMGVAGGLTGANVLTF	TGTGCCAGCAGCTTGATGGGAGTAGCGGGAGGACTAACAGGGGCCAACGTCCTGACTTTC
-	TRBD1	TRBV9	TRBJ1-5	CASSAQGGDQPQHF	TGTGCCAGCAGCGCACAGGGGGGGGATCAGCCCCAGCATTTT
-	TRBD2	TRBV11-2	TRBJ2-1	CASSFRASGNNEQFF	TGTGCCAGCAGCTTTAGGGCTAGCGGGAACAATGAGCAGTTCTTC
few	-	TRBV7-6	TRBJ1-5	CASSLAIRQPQHF	TGTGCCAGCAGCTTAGCTATTCGTCAGCCCCAGCATTTT
-	-	TRBV15	TRBJ2-4	CATSRGITGTKNIQYF	TGTGCCACCAGCAGAGGCATCACGGGAACCAAAAACATTCAGTACTTC
-	-	TRBV6-5	TRBJ2-7	CASSYTEEGPYEQYF	TGTGCCAGCAGTTATACCGAGGAGGGACCCTACGAGCAGTACTTC
-	TRBD1	TRBV5-1	TRBJ2-3	CASSVDRGHTQYF	TGCGCCAGCAGCGTGGACAGGGGACATACGCAGTATTTT
-	TRBD1	TRBV29-1	TRBJ2-7	CSVSTGGSEQYF	TGCAGCGTTTCGACAGGGGGGTCAGAGCAGTACTTC
-	-	TRBV24-1	TRBJ2-5	CATSDSEGTQYF	TGTGCCACCAGTGACTCGGAGGGGACCCAGTACTTC
-	TRBD1	TRBV9	TRBJ2-3	CASSVPLRQGAGDTQYF	TGTGCCAGCAGCGTCCCACTCCGACAGGGGGCGGGAGATACGCAGTATTTT
-	-	TRBV11-3	TRBJ1-1	CASSPSRVGEAFF	TGTGCCAGCAGCCCCTCGCGGGTAGGTGAAGCTTTCTTT
-	TRBD2	TRBV11-2	TRBJ2-1	CASSLGTSGRAGSYNEQFF	TGTGCCAGCAGCTTAGGGACTAGCGGGAGGGCCGGCTCCTACAATGAGCAGTTCTTC
-	TRBD2	TRBV10-2	TRBJ2-7	CATTAGGAYEQYF	TGCGCCACCACGGCGGGGGGGGCCTACGAGCAGTACTTC
once	-	TRBV11-2	TRBJ1-3	CASSVVAPNRVSGNTIYF	TGTGCCAGCAGCGTAGTAGCACCGAACAGGGTCTCTGGAAACACCATATATTTT
-	TRBD1	TRBV5-5	TRBJ2-7	CASSGLQGFGTYEQYF	TGTGCCAGCAGCGGATTACAGGGGTTTGGTACCTACGAGCAGTACTTC
-	TRBD2	TRBV9	TRBJ2-1	CASSVGASGFSYNEQFF	TGTGCCAGCAGCGTCGGGGCTAGCGGGTTCTCCTACAATGAGCAGTTCTTC
-	-	TRBV7-2	TRBJ1-1	CASSYRVDTEAFF	TGTGCCAGCAGCTACAGGGTCGACACTGAAGCTTTCTTT
-	-	TRBV5-4	TRBJ1-2	CASRLGGGSYGYTF	TGTGCCAGCAGGTTGGGTGGCGGCTCCTATGGCTACACCTTC
-	-	TRBV21-1	TRBJ2-7	CASPIRTGSDEQYF	TGTGCCAGCCCTATTAGGACAGGTAGCGACGAGCAGTACTTC
once	-	TRBV10-1	TRBJ2-7	CASCRVYDYEQYF	TGCGCCAGCTGCCGGGTCTATGACTACGAGCAGTACTTC
-	-	TRBV19	TRBJ1-3	CASSKSVDSGNTIYF	TGTGCCAGTAGCAAGTCGGTAGACTCTGGAAACACCATATATTTT
-	-	TRBV18	TRBJ2-7	CASSPRAGFEQYF	TGTGCCAGCTCACCACGAGCAGGGTTCGAGCAGTACTTC
-	-	TRBV2	TRBJ2-2	CASSGLNTGELFF	TGTGCCAGCAGCGGACTGAACACCGGGGAGCTGTTTTTT
-	-	TRBV27	TRBJ2-7	CASSFRSGTKIYEQYF	TGTGCCAGCAGCTTCAGATCCGGGACAAAGATTTACGAGCAGTACTTC
-	-	TRBV3-1/TRBV3-2	TRBJ2-5	CASSQDQKTQYF	TGTGCCAGCAGCCAAGATCAAAAGACCCAGTACTTC
-	-	TRBV5-1	TRBJ2-7	CASSLRQGSSGEQYF	TGCGCCAGCAGCCTAAGACAGGGTAGTAGCGGCGAGCAGTACTTC
-	TRBD1	TRBV25-1	TRBJ2-5	CASSELGQPQETQYF	TGTGCCAGCAGTGAATTGGGACAGCCTCAAGAGACCCAGTACTTC
-	-	TRBV7-9	TRBJ2-5	CASSEWGGAGGRETQYF	TGTGCCAGCAGCGAATGGGGTGGCGCTGGAGGTAGAGAGACCCAGTACTTC
-	-	TRBV28	TRBJ1-4	CATKTHNEKLFF	TGTGCCACCAAAACTCATAATGAAAAACTGTTTTTT
few	-	TRBV2	TRBJ1-4	CASSLEQTGEKLFF	TGTGCCAGCAGTTTGGAACAGACGGGGGAAAAACTGTTTTTT
-	-	TRBV5-4	TRBJ2-6	CASSLPGVAGANVLTF	TGTGCCAGCAGCCTGCCGGGGGTAGCTGGGGCCAACGTCCTGACTTTC
once	TRBD2	TRBV6-2/TRBV6-3	TRBJ2-3	CASSYASGTSTDTQYF	TGTGCCAGCAGTTACGCTAGCGGGACTAGCACAGATACGCAGTATTTT